Listed here are 27 T cell receptor beta chains from one sample, sequenced in a study of blood T cell repertoires in COVID-19. This table comes from immunoSEQ multiplex PCR, and its TCRdb copy is limited to in-frame clones, with some not included. The table includes 60,000 to 80,000 clones, roughly 84% detected once. The specimen was peripheral blood. The receptors come from a man in his fifties or sixties with active COVID-19.

The chain employs TRBV6-2 or TRBV6-3 and TRBJ2-7, with TRBD1 identical over 9 bases. The junction had 12 bases not matched to a gene; V was cut back by 5 bases and J by 7 bases. The CDR3 runs 15 residues. Germline lookup yields CDR1 MNHEY and CDR2 SVGEGT. DNA for the CDR3: TGTGCCAGCAGTACCACCGGGACAGGGCAGAGAGAGCAGTACTTC. This encodes CASSTTGTGQREQYF.

The chain links TRBV20-1 to TRBJ2-2; D call uncertain. V lost 3 bases and J 3 bases, leaving 11 bases between the germline ends. CDR1 DFQATT and CDR2 SNEGSKA come from the germline V gene (reference sequence). The CDR3 extends over 14 amino acids. CDR3 loop: CSASSSPHTGELFF. CDR3 nucleotides: TGCAGTGCTAGTAGTAGTCCACACACCGGGGAGCTGTTTTTT.

CDR3 in DNA: TGCGCCAGCAGCTTACCTAGCGGGGCAGCCAATGAGCAGTTCTTC. It is translated as CASSLPSGAANEQFF. The V gene is TRBV5-1, the J gene TRBJ2-1, with 9 bases fitting TRBD2. The CDR3 sequence is 15 residues long. CDR1 and CDR2 (germline): SGHRS, YFSETQ. J lost 6 bases, V lost 2 bases, and 6 bases had no gene match.

This clone was seen just once. The genes are TRBV29-1 and TRBJ1-2, with D perhaps matching TRBD1 (6 bases). The CDR3 is 11 amino acids. V gave up 3 bases and J gave up 7 bases, with 9 bases separating them. Germline V gene sequence: CDR1 SQVTM, CDR2 ANQGSEA. CDR3 nucleotides: TGCAGCGTTGATTGGGGGCCTGGCTACACCTTC. Translating gives CSVDWGPGYTF.

V gene TRBV7-2 combines with J gene TRBJ1-3; D not certain. The ends were cut back, 2 bases at V and 2 bases at J, with 13 bases in the middle. The CDR3 is 16 amino acids. Per the germline V gene, CDR1 is SGHTA and CDR2 is FQGNSA. For the CDR3, the DNA is TGTGCCAGCAGCTTATGGAGCCTTAATACTGGAAACACCATATATTTT. It is translated as CASSLWSLNTGNTIYF.

This chain links TRBV20-1 with TRBJ2-7; D is possibly TRBD2 (6 bases). Trimming removed 3 bases from V and 4 bases from J, with 19 bases in between. Per the germline V gene, CDR1 is DFQATT and CDR2 is SNEGSKA (reference sequence). The CDR3 spans 15 residues. The CDR3 DNA follows: TGCAGTGCTAGTAAACGGGAGAATGGGTTTTACGAGCAGTACTTC. Residues: CSASKRENGFYEQYF.

V and J are TRBV6-2 or TRBV6-3 and TRBJ1-1; 9 bases map to TRBD1. This CDR3 contains 14 residues. CDR1 is MNHEY and CDR2 is SVGEGT in the germline V gene. The trim removed 4 bases at V and 7 bases at J, leaving 7 bases unmatched. Here the CDR3 DNA reads TGTGCCAGCAGTTCTCCTGACAGGGGGTATGAAGCTTTCTTT. Its translation: CASSSPDRGYEAFF.

The chain uses TRBV2 and TRBJ1-1; D gene uncertain. The germline CDR1 and CDR2 sequences are SNHLY and FYNNEI. The CDR3 sequence is 12 residues long. Trimming shortened V by 2 bases and J by 11 bases, and 12 bases separated the two germline ends. This chain's CDR3 is CASSESLPRAFF. The CDR3 DNA sequence: TGTGCCAGCAGTGAAAGTTTGCCCCGGGCTTTCTTT.

The chain employs TRBV7-9 and TRBJ1-5, with D maybe TRBD1 (6 bases). V was cut by 5 bases and J by 1 base, with 9 bases left in between. The CDR3 loop spans 14 amino acids. Germline-derived CDR1 and CDR2 are SEHNR and FQNEAQ (reference sequence). In DNA form, the CDR3 reads TGTGCCAGCAGCCGTGACAGGAGCAATCAGCCCCAGCATTTT. This translates into CASSRDRSNQPQHF.

The rearrangement uses TRBV28 and TRBJ2-7; TRBD1 matches at 7 bases. The CDR3 has 15 residues. The germline CDR1 and CDR2 sequences are MDHEN and SYDVKM. Trimming removed 6 bases from V and 7 bases from J; junction bases left unmatched: 15. CDR3 nucleotide sequence: TGTGCCAGCAGCCGCCGGACAGGTACCTTGAGAGAGCAGTACTTC. Translation gives CASSRRTGTLREQYF.

Points on this clone: No DNA is shown, since the ends of the CDR3 on it are uncertain; the CDR3 is the one TCRdb lists. The chain carries TRBV5-5 and TRBJ2-7; the D segment call TRBD1 is taken from the table without a DNA check. Inclusive of both ends, the CDR3 amounts to 13 amino acids. Germline-derived CDR1 and CDR2 are SGHKS and YYEKEE (reference sequence). CDR3 sequence: CASSFFGQGAEYF.

The gene calls are TRBV7-8 and TRBJ1-2; D might be TRBD1 (6 bases). The length of the CDR3 is 14 residues. The V gene's germline CDR1 is SGHVS and CDR2 FQNEAQ. The V end lost 8 bases, the J end lost 4 bases, and 17 bases lay between the germline ends. The chain's CDR3 is CASVPRTDFYGYTF. In DNA, the CDR3 is TGTGCCAGCGTCCCGAGGACAGACTTCTATGGCTACACCTTC.

The J gene is TRBJ2-3, the V gene TRBV30, with TRBD2 identical over 8 bases. CDR1 is GTSNPN and CDR2 is SVGIG in the germline V gene (reference sequence). V lost 0 bases and J lost 1; bases outside the gene matches: 6. This CDR3 region has 16 residues. This chain's CDR3 is CAWSVGRGGRTDTQYF. In nucleotides, the CDR3 is TGTGCCTGGAGTGTAGGACGGGGGGGCCGCACAGATACGCAGTATTTT.

This clone was found once. This chain connects TRBV6-5 to TRBJ2-1; perhaps TRBD1 as D (5 bases). Looked up from germline, CDR1 is MNHEY and CDR2 is SVGAGI. The CDR3 is made up of 16 amino acids. Trimming shortened V by 4 bases and J by 8 bases, and 21 bases separated the two germline ends. CDR3 DNA sequence: TGTGCCAGCAGTTGGGGCACCACCCTTTCCGGCTATGAGCAGTTCTTC. Protein: CASSWGTTLSGYEQFF.

The chain links TRBV5-6 to TRBJ1-2; a possible D gene is TRBD1 (6 bases). This CDR3 is built from 15 residues. The V end was cut by 6 bases, the J end by 1 base, with 16 bases between. Germline lookup yields CDR1 SGHDT and CDR2 YYEEEE. The CDR3 DNA follows: TGTGCCAGCATCCCTCCGGGGGGCAGTAACTATGGCTACACCTTC. It specifies CASIPPGGSNYGYTF.

This chain connects TRBV9 to TRBJ1-2; 7 bases agree with TRBD1. V lost 4 bases to trimming and J lost 4 bases; unmatched junction nucleotides: 13. The CDR3 runs 16 residues. Germline values: CDR1 SGDLS, CDR2 YYNGEE. The DNA of the CDR3 is TGTGCCAGCAGCCCCTGGCCCTCGGGGACAGCCTATGGCTACACCTTC. Its translation is CASSPWPSGTAYGYTF.

The chain employs TRBV9 and TRBJ2-1, with 13 bases identical to TRBD2. The CDR3 is 15 residues long. The junction had 0 bases not matched to a gene; V was cut back by 0 bases and J by 6 bases. The germline CDR1 and CDR2 sequences are SGDLS and YYNGEE. The CDR3 coding sequence is TGTGCCAGCAGCGTAGGACTAGCGGGAGGCAATGAGCAGTTCTTC. Encoded protein: CASSVGLAGGNEQFF. Looking up the rest from reference TRBV9 and TRBJ2-1 gives the full variable domain: DSGVTQTPKHLITATGQRVTLRCSPRSGDLSVYWYQQSLDQGLQFLIQYYNGEERAKGNILERFSAQQFPDLHSELNLSSLELGDSALYFCASSVGLAGGNEQFFGPGTRLTVL.

This rearrangement joins TRBV19 to TRBJ1-1; 7 positions match TRBD1. Germline assignment: CDR1 LNHDA and CDR2 SQIVND (reference sequence). The junction had 4 bases not matched to a gene; V was cut back by 5 bases and J by 4 bases. The CDR3 has 13 amino acids. In DNA, the CDR3 is TGTGCCAGTAGTTTTTACAGGGGCACTGAAGCTTTCTTT. It yields the protein CASSFYRGTEAFF.

The V and J genes are TRBV7-2 and TRBJ2-7, with D perhaps TRBD2 (6 bases). CDR1 and CDR2 from the germline V gene are SGHTA and FQGNSA. The CDR3 consists of 15 residues. The V end was cut by 3 bases, the J end by 5 bases, with 17 bases between. The DNA for the CDR3 is TGTGCCAGCAGCTTCGGTGGGGGGTCCTCTAACGAGCAGTACTTC. Translation: CASSFGGGSSNEQYF.

The chain uses TRBV10-3 and TRBJ2-7, with D unresolved. The CDR3 is 13 residues long. CDR1 and CDR2 (germline): ENHRY, SYGVKD. Trimming stripped 2 bases from V and 0 bases from J, with 5 bases between. The CDR3 DNA follows: TGTGCCATCAGTGAGGACACCTCCTACGAGCAGTACTTC. It codes for CAISEDTSYEQYF.

The rearrangement links TRBV5-1 to TRBJ2-7, with D perhaps matching TRBD1 (5 bases). The length of the CDR3 is 14 residues. The V gene lost 6 bases and the J gene lost 0 bases, with 13 bases spanning the gap. CDR1 and CDR2 (germline): SGHRS, YFSETQ. The CDR3 region is CASTLRGSSYEQYF. CDR3 bases: TGCGCCAGCACCCTAAGGGGTAGCTCCTACGAGCAGTACTTC.

The table lists this clone with a few counts. V usage is TRBV3-1 (or the pseudogene TRBV3-2) and J usage is TRBJ2-1; maybe TRBD1 (8 bases). Trimming cost V 8 bases and J 15 bases, with 17 bases left between them. The CDR3 is 11 residues long. Germline V gives CDR1 LGHDT, CDR2 YNNKEL (reference sequence). The CDR3 DNA reads TGTGCCAGCGACAGGGGCGGGAGAACGTTCTTC. Translating gives CASDRGGRTFF.

The V gene is TRBV12-3 or TRBV12-4, the J gene TRBJ2-1; D perhaps matches TRBD2 (6 bases). The CDR3 loop spans 13 amino acids. The ends were cut back, 0 bases at V and 9 bases at J, with 9 bases in the middle. The CDR3 DNA is TGTGCCAGCAGTTTAGCTGGGGGGTTTGAGCAGTTCTTC. Translating gives CASSLAGGFEQFF.

This clone appeared once. CDR3 DNA sequence: TGCGCCAGCAGCGACCAGGGACAGGGGGCCGGTGAGCAGTTCTTC. As protein: CASSDQGQGAGEQFF. The V gene is TRBV5-1, the J gene TRBJ2-1; 12 nucleotides match TRBD1. From germline, CDR1 is SGHRS and CDR2 YFSETQ. CDR3 length equals 15 residues. V trimming: 4 bases; J trimming: 9 bases; junction bases outside the gene matches: 8.

The chain uses TRBV5-4 and TRBJ2-1, with 11 bases lining up with TRBD2. CDR1 is SGHNT, CDR2 YYREEE, per germline (reference sequence). V shed 4 bases, J shed 1 base, and the junction held 1 base outside the gene matches. The CDR3 runs to 15 residues. CDR3 sequence (DNA): TGTGCCAGCAGCCGGACTAGCGGGTCCTACAATGAGCAGTTCTTC. Amino acids: CASSRTSGSYNEQFF. Full variable domain (rest looked up from reference TRBV5-4 and TRBJ2-1): ETGVTQSPTHLIKTRGQQVTLRCSSQSGHNTVSWYQQALGQGPQFIFQYYREEENGRGNFPPRFSGLQFPNYSSELNVNALELDDSALYLCASSRTSGSYNEQFFGPGTRLTVL.

The chain has TRBV29-1 and TRBJ1-2; weak D call: TRBD1 (5 bases). The length of the CDR3 is 13 residues. Germline CDR1 SQVTM, CDR2 ANQGSEA. The V and J ends lost 7 bases and 4 bases respectively, with 16 bases between them. The CDR3 DNA is TGCAGCGCTGGTACAGGAGTAGTCTATGGCTACACCTTC. Protein: CSAGTGVVYGYTF.

The rearrangement joins TRBV3-1 (or the pseudogene TRBV3-2) to TRBJ1-5, with D unclear. Germline V gene sequence: CDR1 LGHDT, CDR2 YNNKEL (reference sequence). The CDR3 runs 14 residues. The germline V and J ends were trimmed by 4 bases and 1 base, with 8 bases remaining between them. CDR3 residues: CASSRSGSNQPQHF. The CDR3 DNA reads TGTGCCAGCAGCCGTTCAGGAAGCAATCAGCCCCAGCATTTT.